Following are 5 T cell receptor beta chains from one sample sequenced in a study of blood T cell repertoires in COVID-19. Some clones are missing from TCRdb's copy, which holds only in-frame ones; the method was immunoSEQ multiplex PCR. The sample lists roughly 140,000 clones; approximately 84% were seen once. Material: peripheral blood. Source of these receptors: a woman aged 60-70 years with COVID-19, enrolled during active disease.

This clone was detected once. This chain connects TRBV19 to TRBJ2-3; 7 bases are a match to TRBD2. The CDR3 has 18 amino acids. Trimming removed 0 bases from V and 5 bases from J; junction bases left unmatched: 14. Germline CDR1 is LNHDA and CDR2 is SQIVND (reference sequence). For the CDR3, the DNA is TGTGCCAGTAGTATAGATCGGGCGGGAGTACTCTCCGGAGATACGCAGTATTTT. It encodes CASSIDRAGVLSGDTQYF.

This rearrangement joins TRBV6-1 to TRBJ1-1, with 7 nucleotides matching TRBD1. CDR3 length equals 14 residues. V lost 2 bases to trimming and J lost 6 bases; unmatched junction nucleotides: 6. Germline V lookup: CDR1 MNHNS, CDR2 SASEGT. The DNA of the CDR3 is TGTGCCAGCAGTGAAACAGGGGCGGTCTCTGAAGCTTTCTTT. Amino acid sequence: CASSETGAVSEAFF.

The rearrangement uses TRBV19 and TRBJ1-2; 8 positions match TRBD1. CDR3 length equals 15 residues. J was trimmed by 4 bases and V by 3 bases; bases with no gene match: 7. Looked up from germline, CDR1 is LNHDA and CDR2 is SQIVND (reference sequence). In DNA, the CDR3 is TGTGCCAGTAGTATCTTCGACAGGGGACCCTATGGCTACACCTTC. Protein sequence: CASSIFDRGPYGYTF.

The gene calls are TRBV2 and TRBJ2-1; no clear D. The ends were cut back, 1 base at V and 4 bases at J, with 11 bases in the middle. CDR1 and CDR2 from the germline V gene are SNHLY and FYNNEI. There are 15 residues in the CDR3. The CDR3 bases are TGTGCCAGCAGTGAAGTCCAGACTGGTTACAATGAGCAGTTCTTC. As protein: CASSEVQTGYNEQFF.

The J gene is TRBJ1-2, the V gene TRBV10-1; TRBD1 agrees at 9 bases. The length of the CDR3 is 14 residues. The V gene's germline CDR1 is WNHNN and CDR2 SYGVQD (reference sequence). V gave up 6 bases and J gave up 4 bases; unmatched junction bases: 6. The CDR3 nucleotides read TGCGCCAGCAGCAGACAGGGGGTCCCCTATGGCTACACCTTC. Protein: CASSRQGVPYGYTF.